Listed below are T cell receptor beta chains from one sample, sequenced in a study of blood T cell repertoires in COVID-19. TCRdb's table, derived via immunoSEQ multiplex PCR, lists solely in-frame clones and lacks some. The sample lists around 120,000 clones, 90% occurring once. Sequenced input: peripheral blood. The source is a woman in her fifties or sixties with COVID-19, enrolled during active disease. The conserved cysteine and the conserved F or W are not part of the CDR3 here. Size tells how often a clone was seen (once, few, many) or the class of an expanded clone, and some rows leave it out.

>NA|TRBJ2-7|TRBV7-5
ARSLEGATCSYEQY
>NA|TRBJ1-5|TRBV6-2/TRBV6-3
ASSTARRTGDSNQPQH
>NA|TRBJ2-1|TRBV19
ATGQGIEKQF
>NA|TRBJ1-2|TRBV5-4
ASSKQQNRDGYT
>NA|TRBJ2-2|TRBV10-3
AIRTLGQGSAGELF
>once|TRBJ1-2|TRBV29-1
SVRAGINYGYT
>NA|TRBJ1-3|TRBV7-8
ASSPRIPPKRGFVGNTIY
>NA|TRBJ2-7|TRBV3-1/TRBV3-2
ASSPGLAGVYEQY
>NA|TRBJ2-2|TRBV19
ASSIGQGSGELF
>NA|TRBJ2-5|TRBV6-6
ASSYDSTRGTQY
>NA|TRBJ1-5|TRBV19
ASSISQRKNQPQH
>NA|TRBJ1-2|TRBV7-8
ASSPLQRGHGYT
>NA|TRBJ2-3|TRBV7-8
ASSTRPSGAGTDTQY
>once|TRBJ1-6|TRBV30
AWMVRQGSSYNSPLH
>NA|TRBJ1-2|TRBV3-1/TRBV3-2
ASSPWGTGRGRGYT
>NA|TRBJ1-1|TRBV7-2
ASSLATGSEAF
>NA|TRBJ1-4|TRBV7-2
ASSLGNSPRKLF
>few|TRBJ1-3|TRBV5-4
ASSLGTPSGNTIY
>NA|TRBJ2-7|TRBV30
AWSWEPISYEQY
>few|TRBJ2-7|TRBV2
ASSENSGGEQY
>NA|TRBJ2-3|TRBV14
ASSQAAGTQY
>once|TRBJ2-1|TRBV6-1
ASSEGGEQF
>NA|TRBJ1-3|TRBV5-1
ASSPRQGNTIY
>once|TRBJ1-1|TRBV12-3/TRBV12-4
ASQGQQNTEAF
>few|TRBJ2-4|TRBV10-3
AISESTWTSGGLNIQY
>NA|TRBJ1-3|TRBV5-6
ASSLDRGGFSGNTIY
>NA|TRBJ1-2|TRBV5-8
ASSLGGIDYGYT
>NA|TRBJ1-5|TRBV2
AGRRDSNQPQH
>NA|TRBJ2-1|TRBV6-2/TRBV6-3
ASSSWTGGYEQF
>NA|TRBJ1-2|TRBV21-1
ASSKVGAGGGYGYT
>once|TRBJ1-2|TRBV3-1/TRBV3-2
ASSQDLRGSAYGYT
>NA|TRBJ1-2|TRBV12-3/TRBV12-4
ASSLLIGVGYT
>NA|TRBJ2-2|TRBV5-1
ASSWTGANTGELF
>NA|TRBJ2-6|TRBV30
AWIFGGSSGANVLT
>NA|TRBJ1-4|TRBV3-1/TRBV3-2
ASSQELGGDLSNEKLF
>NA|TRBJ2-7|TRBV6-9
ASSYGGKTGGCYEQY
>once|TRBJ1-2|TRBV6-5
ASSYSYRGLYGYT
>NA|TRBJ2-1|TRBV7-9
ASSPGSYSYNEQF
>once|TRBJ1-2|TRBV19
ASSPAAYGYT
>NA|TRBJ2-7|TRBV14
ASSQGTKTDSYEQY
>once|TRBJ2-7|TRBV27
ASSPIPTGTGEQY
>NA|TRBJ2-2|TRBV29-1
SVYRSRTGELF
>NA|TRBJ2-7|TRBV12-3/TRBV12-4
ASSSNDREQY
>NA|TRBJ2-3|TRBV9
ASSLLQGLAGDTDTQY
>few|TRBJ1-1|TRBV6-6
ASIRGQAAEAF
>NA|TRBJ1-3|TRBV4-3
ASSQDTGLGNTIY
>NA|TRBJ1-1|TRBV7-3
ASSRQKNTEAF
>NA|TRBJ1-1|TRBV7-2
ASSHGQGKGEAF
>NA|TRBJ2-7|TRBV2
ASIPSPRTGTIPKSYEQY
>NA|TRBJ2-3|TRBV7-3
ASSYRSSTDTQY
>NA|TRBJ1-3|TRBV7-5
ARSSPGSGNTIY
>NA|TRBJ1-5|TRBV27
ASSSRGQGSNQPQH
>once|TRBJ2-7|TRBV29-1
SVEGAGGYEQY
>NA|TRBJ1-4|TRBV4-2
ASSQGPREKLF
>NA|TRBJ1-2|TRBV15
ATSRRQADGYT
>NA|TRBJ2-3|TRBV18
ASSPGKGVTDTQY
>NA|TRBJ1-2|TRBV4-1
ASSQRSRSGAYGYT
>NA|TRBJ2-7|TRBV3-1/TRBV3-2
ASSQVGDLYEQY
>NA|TRBJ1-4|TRBV7-2
ASSLDGGDNEKLF
>NA|TRBJ1-1|TRBV12-3/TRBV12-4
ASSFTEIEAF